This T cell receptor (beta chain) was obtained from a study of blood T cell repertoires in COVID-19. The CDR3 totals 16 residues. The V gene's germline CDR1 is KGHSH and CDR2 LQKENI. Losses at the gene ends were 5 bases for V and 7 bases for J; bases not matched to a gene: 9. The repertoire was sequenced with immunoSEQ multiplex PCR; TCRdb's copy has only in-frame clones and lacks some. Here the sample spans approximately 230,000 clones, 85% to 90% being singletons. The rearrangement uses TRBV18 and TRBJ2-1; 12 bases map to TRBD2. This clonotype was sampled from a woman in her 30s who had recovered from COVID-19. Sample: PBMCs or T cells enriched from blood (not recorded which). The CDR3 nucleotides read TGTGCCAGCTCATCACAAGGACTAGCGGGACCGAATGAGCAGTTCTTC. Amino acids: CASSSQGLAGPNEQFF.